This TCR beta chain was observed in a study of CD8+ T cells in alopecia areata. In the study overall: Patients remained on tofacitinib for 6 to 18 months and then went 6 months without it. Study results and caveats: Amid tofacitinib therapy, many expanded lesional clones stayed present in scalp and blood.

The sequencing template was cDNA reverse transcribed from extracted RNA. Some clones are missing from TCRdb's copy, which holds only in-frame ones; the method was immunoSEQ multiplex PCR. The sample yields approximately 200,000 clones, roughly 60% seen once. Treatment of the sample: oral pan-JAK inhibitor, 5-10 mg twice daily. This CDR3 has 15 residues. With V trimmed by 7 bases and J by 0 bases, 8 bases remained unmatched. CDR1 and CDR2 (germline): SQVTM, ANQGSEA. As for this clone: Its antigen is unknown.

The chain combines TRBV29-1 with TRBJ2-1; 8 bases fit TRBD1. The sequenced sample was CD4+ T cells sorted from blood, obtained at week 24, from a patient treated with tofacitinib. The TCR sequence derives from a human donor with alopecia areata. The CDR3 DNA reads as TGCAGCGGTGCGACAGGGGCCAGCTCCTACAATGAGCAGTTCTTC. Protein: CSGATGASSYNEQFF.